These 21 T cell receptor beta chains share one sample of origin, sequenced in a study of CD8+ T cells in alopecia areata. Sequencing templates came from extracted RNA that was reverse transcribed into cDNA. Repertoires were generated with immunoSEQ multiplex PCR, while TCRdb's copy carries only in-frame clones and drops some. The sample yields approximately 150,000 clones, 75% to 90% seen once. The specimen was CD8+ T cells sorted from blood, collected at week 0. Receptors originate from a human donor with alopecia areata.

The chain recombines TRBV25-1 with TRBJ2-1; D remains ambiguous. Per the germline V gene, CDR1 is MGHDK and CDR2 is SYGVNS. The CDR3 sequence is 11 residues long. V lost 5 bases, J lost 7 bases, and 6 bases lay in between. The CDR3 DNA is TGTGCCAGCAGTCCCGGGAATGAGCAGTTCTTC. Translation gives CASSPGNEQFF.

This clone has just one count. As DNA, the CDR3 is TGTGCCAGCAGCTTAGGTACTAGCGGGAGATACGAGCAGTTCTTC. Protein: CASSLGTSGRYEQFF. V gene TRBV11-2 combines with J gene TRBJ2-1, with TRBD2 identical over 11 bases. The CDR3 loop spans 15 amino acids. The V gene's germline CDR1 is SGHAT and CDR2 FQNNGV. V lost 1 base, J lost 10 bases, and 6 bases stayed unmatched.

CDR3: CATSRATDGTGDQPQHF. The CDR3 coding sequence is TGTGCCACCAGCAGAGCCACCGACGGGACAGGGGATCAGCCCCAGCATTTT. This chain connects TRBV15 to TRBJ1-5; 10 bases line up with TRBD1. Germline values: CDR1 LNHNV, CDR2 YYDKDF (reference sequence). The CDR3 runs 17 residues. J gave up 5 bases and V 1 base, and 8 bases lay outside the gene matches.

Comments on this clone: Distinct nucleotide sequences in the sample also encode this CDR3. The gene calls are TRBV20-1 and TRBJ2-5, with D perhaps TRBD1 (5 bases). CDR1 and CDR2 from the germline V gene are DFQATT and SNEGSKA (reference sequence). Trimming pared 0 bases from V and 7 bases from J, leaving 6 bases between. CDR3 length: 11 amino acids. The CDR3 DNA is TGCAGTGCTAGAGAAGACAGGACCCAGTACTTC. Protein sequence: CSAREDRTQYF.

This chain joins TRBV27 and TRBJ2-1, with 9 positions matching TRBD1. The germline CDR1 and CDR2 sequences are MNHEY and SMNVEV (reference sequence). The J segment lost 8 bases and the V segment lost 5 bases, leaving 13 bases of the junction unmatched. CDR3 length: 16 amino acids. For the CDR3, the DNA is TGTGCCAGCAGTAGTTACGGGGACAGGGAAGTCGATGAGCAGTTCTTC. Translated: CASSSYGDREVDEQFF.

The chain carries TRBV25-1 and TRBJ2-6; D may be TRBD2 (5 bases). V gave up 1 base and J gave up 0 bases, with 10 bases separating them. CDR1 and CDR2 from the germline V gene are MGHDK and SYGVNS. CDR3 size: 17 residues. The DNA for the CDR3 is TGTGCCAGCAGTGAATCCGGACTGTTCTCTGGGGCCAACGTCCTGACTTTC. It specifies CASSESGLFSGANVLTF.

The chain couples TRBV5-1 to TRBJ2-1, with 8 bases matching TRBD2. CDR3 length: 18 residues. V lost 4 bases, J lost 10 bases, and 22 bases stayed unmatched. Germline V gene sequence: CDR1 SGHRS, CDR2 YFSETQ. The CDR3 nucleotides are TGCGCCAGCAGCCCCGAGGAGAGGACGGGGACTAGGATGGACGAGCAGTTCTTC. Protein product: CASSPEERTGTRMDEQFF. Drawing the rest from reference TRBV5-1 and TRBJ2-1, the complete variable domain is KAGVTQTPRYLIKTRGQQVTLSCSPISGHRSVSWYQQTPGQGLQFLFEYFSETQRNKGNFPGRFSGRQFSNSRSEMNVSTLELGDSALYLCASSPEERTGTRMDEQFFGPGTRLTVL.

This chain links TRBV7-9 with TRBJ2-1; the D gene could be TRBD1 or TRBD2 (7 bases each). CDR1 and CDR2 from the germline V gene are SEHNR and FQNEAQ (reference sequence). The CDR3 covers 12 residues. V was shortened by 5 bases and J by 9 bases, with 11 bases between the two germline ends. The CDR3 is CASSGEGAEQFF. CDR3 DNA: TGTGCCAGCAGCGGGGAGGGGGCTGAGCAGTTCTTC.

This chain connects TRBV28 to TRBJ2-7; 7 bases are shared with TRBD1. The J segment lost 2 bases and the V segment lost 6 bases, leaving 4 bases of the junction unmatched. The CDR3 extends over 13 amino acids. Germline values: CDR1 MDHEN, CDR2 SYDVKM. The CDR3 DNA reads as TGTGCCAGCAGCGACAGGGCTACCTACGAGCAGTACTTC. It yields the protein CASSDRATYEQYF.

CDR3 DNA sequence: TGTGCCAGTAGTACCCTTCGACTAGCGGGGAACCAAGAGACCCAGTACTTC. Protein sequence: CASSTLRLAGNQETQYF. The rearrangement uses TRBV19 and TRBJ2-5; 11 bases are a match to TRBD2. The CDR3 totals 17 residues. V was pared by 4 bases and J by 0 bases, with 7 bases of the junction left unmatched. CDR1 is LNHDA, CDR2 SQIVND, per germline (reference sequence).

A word on this clone: The junction departs from the called germline gene at one end, perhaps through a read error. The rearrangement links TRBV9 to TRBJ2-7; D is undetermined. CDR3 length equals 12 residues. Per germline, CDR1 SGDLS and CDR2 YYNGEE. The CDR3 DNA is TGTGCCGGCAGCGAGACTGGGGAAGAGCAGTACTTC. It specifies CAGSETGEEQYF.

The chain employs TRBV11-2 and TRBJ1-2; possibly TRBD1 for D (5 bases). V dropped 0 bases and J dropped 4 bases, with 12 bases sitting between them. Germline CDR1 SGHAT, CDR2 FQNNGV. CDR3 length: 15 amino acids. The CDR3 is CASSLDQGASYGYTF. CDR3 coding DNA: TGTGCCAGCAGCTTAGATCAAGGGGCGAGCTATGGCTACACCTTC.

The CDR3 loop reads CASSLNRDYEQYF. CDR3 DNA sequence: TGTGCCAGCAGCTTAAACAGGGACTACGAGCAGTACTTC. V is TRBV11-2 and J is TRBJ2-7, with D tentatively TRBD1 (6 bases). The CDR3 length is 13 residues. Germline-derived CDR1 and CDR2 are SGHAT and FQNNGV. V was shortened by 2 bases and J by 3 bases, with 8 bases between the two germline ends.

J is TRBJ2-6 and V is TRBV5-1; D gene ambiguous. The length of the CDR3 is 16 residues. Deletions cut 0 bases from V and 0 bases from J, with 7 bases between. Germline CDR1 SGHRS, CDR2 YFSETQ. CDR3: CASSLDGSSGANVLTF. For the CDR3, the DNA is TGCGCCAGCAGCTTGGACGGCAGCTCTGGGGCCAACGTCCTGACTTTC.

This chain joins TRBV14 and TRBJ2-1, with 7 bases aligning to TRBD2. The CDR3 runs to 16 residues. The V segment lost 1 base and the J segment 6 bases; nucleotides outside the gene matches: 9. CDR1 and CDR2 from the germline V gene are SGHDN and FVKESK. The CDR3 reads CASSQAYGEGSNEQFF. CDR3 nucleotides: TGTGCCAGCAGCCAAGCATACGGGGAGGGATCCAATGAGCAGTTCTTC.

This clone was seen more than once but under ten times. Different DNA sequences within this sample yield the same CDR3. The rearrangement links TRBV27 to TRBJ2-7, with D unclear. Trimming left V 3 bases short and J 2 bases short, with 8 bases between. Germline-derived CDR1 and CDR2 are MNHEY and SMNVEV (reference sequence). The CDR3 totals 13 residues. Written as DNA, the CDR3 is TGTGCCAGCAGTTTGACGGCCGCCTACGAGCAGTACTTC. It encodes CASSLTAAYEQYF.

The chain recombines TRBV9 with TRBJ2-3; D uncertain. Germline V CDR1 and CDR2: SGDLS, YYNGEE. This CDR3 is 13 amino acids long. The V gene lost 3 bases and the J gene lost 9 bases, with 14 bases spanning the gap. DNA of the CDR3: TGTGCCAGCAGCGACCTGACACAAGGCACGCAGTATTTT. Translated: CASSDLTQGTQYF.

The V gene is TRBV29-1, the J gene TRBJ1-2, with 9 bases fitting TRBD1. The V gene end was trimmed by 0 bases and the J gene end by 2 bases; junction bases not matched to a gene: 7. The CDR3 consists of 16 residues. Germline CDR1 is SQVTM and CDR2 is ANQGSEA. Here the CDR3 DNA reads TGCAGCGTTGAAGATCGGGGACAGGGCCCCAACTATGGCTACACCTTC. Translated, it gives CSVEDRGQGPNYGYTF.

This chain uses TRBV9 with TRBJ2-1; 8 bases agree with TRBD2. V shed 1 base, J shed 2 bases, and the junction held 2 bases outside the gene matches. CDR1 SGDLS and CDR2 YYNGEE come from the germline V gene. The CDR3 extends over 15 amino acids. The CDR3 sequence is CASSVYGGAYNEQFF. CDR3 DNA sequence: TGTGCCAGCAGCGTATACGGGGGGGCCTACAATGAGCAGTTCTTC.

The V gene is TRBV7-9, the J gene TRBJ2-1; TRBD1 matches at 7 bases. Germline CDR1 is SEHNR and CDR2 is FQNEAQ (reference sequence). The CDR3 covers 15 residues. Trimming removed 5 bases from V and 4 bases from J; junction bases left unmatched: 8. The CDR3 region is CASSAPGQIYNEQFF. CDR3 in DNA: TGTGCCAGCAGCGCACCGGGACAGATTTACAATGAGCAGTTCTTC. The whole variable domain, remainder taken from reference TRBV7-9 and TRBJ2-1, is DTGVSQNPRHKITKRGQNVTFRCDPISEHNRLYWYRQTLGQGPEFLTYFQNEAQLEKSRLLSDRFSAERPKGSFSTLEIQRTEQGDSAMYLCASSAPGQIYNEQFFGPGTRLTVL.

The chain links TRBV20-1 to TRBJ2-1; D gene uncertain. Germline CDR1 and CDR2: DFQATT and SNEGSKA (reference sequence). Trimming took off 2 bases at V and 10 bases at J, with 9 bases between the two ends. This CDR3 is built from 11 residues. The CDR3 coding sequence is TGCAGTGCTAGAAGTACCACGGAGCAGTTCTTC. Amino acids: CSARSTTEQFF.